What follows is one T cell receptor (beta chain) and its context. This specimen comes from a study of blood T cell repertoires in COVID-19. Profiled with immunoSEQ multiplex PCR; TCRdb holds only in-frame clones, not every one. The data show about 100,000 clones, about 86% seen once. CDR3 length equals 12 residues. V lost 10 bases and J lost 6, with 12 bases in between. The germline gives CDR1 LNHDA, CDR2 SQIVND (reference sequence). The sample consisted of PBMCs or T cells enriched from blood (not recorded which). The chain has TRBV19 and TRBJ2-2, with D perhaps matching TRBD1 (5 bases). This sequence was found in a woman in her fifties or sixties who had recovered from COVID-19. In DNA, the CDR3 is TGTGCCACTCGACAGAAACCCGGGGAGCTGTTTTTT. Its translation is CATRQKPGELFF.